Here is one T cell receptor beta chain with its context. It lacks a known antigen. No base quality values were provided; no much bigger clone lies one nucleotide off. This sample was taken from a study of T cells in Graves' hyperthyroidism and ophthalmopathy (dated by TCRdb to between 2017 and 2020). Background on the whole study: Peripheral blood samples were taken at initial diagnosis, before any treatment was given. The 100 discovery patients were divided at random into training and test sets in a 7:3 ratio. The paper describes TCR Vbeta CDR3 sequencing of 135 peripheral blood samples, made up of fewer than 50 ophthalmopathy patients, around 78 hyperthyroidism patients and 17 progressor patients. After blood sampling, hyperthyroidism patients were treated with methimazole at a starting dose of 30 mg daily, and ophthalmopathy patients were treated with high-dose intravenous methylprednisolone. In roughly six Graves' hyperthyroidism patients, the study also compared T-cell repertoires from thyroid tissue with T-cell repertoires from blood. Prospective prediction of ophthalmopathy was tested in an independent validation cohort consisting of fewer than 20 hyperthyroidism patients and 17 patients who later progressed to ophthalmopathy. To identify distinguishing TCR V-J signatures, a discovery cohort of 100 patients was used, comprising 43 with Graves' ophthalmopathy and around 60 with stable Graves' hyperthyroidism.

General findings and caveats noted by the study authors: Sample size was not statistically predetermined, and blinding of investigators to group allocation was not performed. A 13 V-J signature model separated ophthalmopathy from stable hyperthyroidism, with about 90% sensitivity and 81% to 83% specificity in cross-validation and 80%/75% in testing. During validation, the model predicted progression to ophthalmopathy a median of roughly 7.1 months ahead of onset, with more than 55% sensitivity and 72% to 85% specificity. Most expanded thyroid clonotypes (frequency above 0.001) were also detected in blood, suggesting blood repertoires may reflect thyroid immune responses.

V loses 6 bases, J loses 1 base, and the germline ends lie 12 bases apart. As encoded in the germline V gene (reference sequence), CDR1 is DFQATT while CDR2 is SNEGSKA. From its cysteine to its phenylalanine, the CDR3 spans 13 amino acids. The sequence is cut down to CDR3 DNA, 39 bases in frame from base 1. Ophthalmopathy patients had moderately to severely active disease, with a Clinical Activity Score of 3 or more, a NOSPECS grade of 4 or more, and a disease duration of less than 3 months. Any patient with an uncontrolled infection, another autoimmune disease, pregnancy or lactation was excluded. Clinical symptoms, serum thyroxine and TRAb, thyroid ultrasound, and orbital computed tomography formed the basis for the diagnoses. PBMCs were isolated from about 9.2 ml of fresh peripheral blood by Ficoll-Paque density gradient centrifugation. Total RNA was extracted using Trizol reagent, and RNA quality was assessed on an Agilent 2100 Bioanalyzer.

TCR beta CDR3 regions were amplified from RNA transcripts. The first round of RT-PCR for the TCR CDR3 was performed with the HTBI primer set and the Qiagen OneStep RT-PCR kit. A second multiplex PCR round built the libraries, followed by size selection and purification. Paired-end sequencing of the libraries was performed with 100 bp reads on an Illumina HiSeq2000. In the authors' own workflow: SOAPnuke was used to process the raw data, with reads discarded if the reads contained adapters or uncalled bases, had a mean Phred below 15, or lacked an exact constant-primer or identifier match. COPE v1.2.5 was used to merge the high-quality paired reads, and each unique nucleotide sequence was defined as a clonotype. Clonotypes were aligned to IMGT TRBV, TRBD and TRBJ reference segments using MiTCR v1.1. Analysis was restricted to V-J combinations with a frequency above 0.0001, which covered about 99% of repertoires. The TCS score was defined as the ratio of F50 (clonal expansion) to E x V (chaos), calculated using BLOSUM62-based TCRdist between CDR3 peptides within each V-J. Welch's t-statistics and random forest reduced several hundred V-J features to 10 to 15, which were used in a naive Bayes classifier (R e1071). TCRdb itself trimmed the public reads at Q25 with fastp, ran MiXCR and retained productive beta chains. Each CDR3 protein appears once, grouped with its most common genes and DNA. These V and J calls originate from TCRdb's pipeline instead of the authors' own analysis. The sample data list more than 500,000 distinct CDR3 sequences, and about 16% of these were observed just once. 25% to 30% of the sample goes to the ten largest clones.

Sequenced input: blood. Recombination linked TRBV20-1 to TRBJ1-1; no D segment can be confidently identified. This receptor was identified in a woman in her 30s with Graves' ophthalmopathy. Here is the DNA: TGCAGTGCCCCCCGGCAGGCGAACACTGAAGCTTTCTTT. This translates into CSAPRQANTEAFF.